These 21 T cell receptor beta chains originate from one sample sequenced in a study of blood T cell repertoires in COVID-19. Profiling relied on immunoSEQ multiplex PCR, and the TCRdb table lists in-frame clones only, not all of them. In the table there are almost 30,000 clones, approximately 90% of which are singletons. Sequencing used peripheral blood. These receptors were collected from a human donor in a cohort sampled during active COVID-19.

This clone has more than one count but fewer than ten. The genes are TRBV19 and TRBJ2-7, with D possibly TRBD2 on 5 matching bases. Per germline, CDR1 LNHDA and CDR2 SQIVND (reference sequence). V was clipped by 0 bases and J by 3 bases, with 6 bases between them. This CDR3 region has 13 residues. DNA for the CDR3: TGTGCCAGTAGTATAGATGGGAGCTACGAGCAGTACTTC. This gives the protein CASSIDGSYEQYF.

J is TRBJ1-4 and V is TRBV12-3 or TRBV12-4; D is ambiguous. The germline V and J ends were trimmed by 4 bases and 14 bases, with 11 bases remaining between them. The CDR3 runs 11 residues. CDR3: CASSSFYDLFF. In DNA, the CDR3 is TGTGCCAGCAGTTCTTTCTATGATCTGTTTTTT.

The CDR3 reads CASSLTEIYGYTF. The DNA for the CDR3 is TGTGCCAGCAGTCTAACAGAGATCTATGGCTACACCTTC. This rearrangement joins TRBV28 to TRBJ1-2; unclear D gene. In germline, CDR1 is MDHEN, CDR2 SYDVKM. The V gene lost 5 bases and the J gene lost 4 bases, with 11 bases spanning the gap. CDR3 length: 13 amino acids.

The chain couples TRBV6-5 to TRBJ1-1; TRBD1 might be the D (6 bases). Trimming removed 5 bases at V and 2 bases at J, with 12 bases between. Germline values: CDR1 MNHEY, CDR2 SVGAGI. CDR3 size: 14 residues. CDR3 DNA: TGTGCCAGCAGTCAGAACAGGGACAACACTGAAGCTTTCTTT. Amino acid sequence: CASSQNRDNTEAFF.

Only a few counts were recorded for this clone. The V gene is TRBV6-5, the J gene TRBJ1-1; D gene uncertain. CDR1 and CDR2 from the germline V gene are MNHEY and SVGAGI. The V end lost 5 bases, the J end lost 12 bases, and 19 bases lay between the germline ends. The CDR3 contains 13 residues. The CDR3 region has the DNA TGTGCCAGCAGTACCTCCTCGAGGGCGCTGCCTTTCTTT. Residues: CASSTSSRALPFF.

The CDR3 nucleotides read TGTGCCAGCAGCGACGGACTCGCCCACGAGCAGTACTTC. This sequence encodes CASSDGLAHEQYF. The chain has TRBV7-2 and TRBJ2-7, with D possibly matching TRBD2 (5 bases). Between the trimmed V and J ends, which lost 5 bases and 5 bases, there was a span of 13 bases. This CDR3 contains 13 residues. CDR1 and CDR2 from the germline V gene are SGHTA and FQGNSA.

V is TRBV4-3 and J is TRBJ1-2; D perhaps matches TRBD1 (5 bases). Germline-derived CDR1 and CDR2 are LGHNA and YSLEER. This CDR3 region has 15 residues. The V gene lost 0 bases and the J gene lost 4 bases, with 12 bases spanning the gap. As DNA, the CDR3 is TGCGCCAGCAGCCAAGATGGGGGGGGTGGCTATGGCTACACCTTC. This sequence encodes CASSQDGGGGYGYTF.

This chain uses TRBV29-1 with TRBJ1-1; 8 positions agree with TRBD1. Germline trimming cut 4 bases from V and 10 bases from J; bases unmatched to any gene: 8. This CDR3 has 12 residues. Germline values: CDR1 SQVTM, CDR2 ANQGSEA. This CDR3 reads CSVAGQGFRAFF. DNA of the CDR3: TGCAGCGTTGCTGGACAGGGATTTCGAGCTTTCTTT.

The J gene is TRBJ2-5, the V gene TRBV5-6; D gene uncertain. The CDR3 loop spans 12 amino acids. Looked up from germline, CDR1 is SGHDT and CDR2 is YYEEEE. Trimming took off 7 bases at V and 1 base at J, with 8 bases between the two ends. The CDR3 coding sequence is TGTGCCAGCTCCGGGTTCCAAGAGACCCAGTACTTC. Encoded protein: CASSGFQETQYF.

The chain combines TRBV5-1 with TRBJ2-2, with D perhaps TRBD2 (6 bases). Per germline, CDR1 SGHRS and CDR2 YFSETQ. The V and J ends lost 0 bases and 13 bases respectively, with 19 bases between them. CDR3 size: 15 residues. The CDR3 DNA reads TGCGCCAGCAGCTTGGGGTCGGGGGTGATGGCCGGGCTGTTTTTT. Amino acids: CASSLGSGVMAGLFF. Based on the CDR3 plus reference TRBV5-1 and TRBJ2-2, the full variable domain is KAGVTQTPRYLIKTRGQQVTLSCSPISGHRSVSWYQQTPGQGLQFLFEYFSETQRNKGNFPGRFSGRQFSNSRSEMNVSTLELGDSALYLCASSLGSGVMAGLFFGEGSRLTVL.

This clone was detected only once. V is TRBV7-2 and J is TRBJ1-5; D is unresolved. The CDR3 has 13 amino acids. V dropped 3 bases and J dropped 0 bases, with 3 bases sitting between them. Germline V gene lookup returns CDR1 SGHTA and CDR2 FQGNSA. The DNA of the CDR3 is TGTGCCAGCAGCTTTAATAGCAATCAGCCCCAGCATTTT. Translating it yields CASSFNSNQPQHF.

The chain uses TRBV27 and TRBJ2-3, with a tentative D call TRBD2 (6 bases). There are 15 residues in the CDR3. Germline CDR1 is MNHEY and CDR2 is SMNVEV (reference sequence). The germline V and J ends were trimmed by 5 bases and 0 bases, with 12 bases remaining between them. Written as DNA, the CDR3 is TGTGCCAGCAGTCAGGCGCGGGGTAGCACAGATACGCAGTATTTT. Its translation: CASSQARGSTDTQYF.

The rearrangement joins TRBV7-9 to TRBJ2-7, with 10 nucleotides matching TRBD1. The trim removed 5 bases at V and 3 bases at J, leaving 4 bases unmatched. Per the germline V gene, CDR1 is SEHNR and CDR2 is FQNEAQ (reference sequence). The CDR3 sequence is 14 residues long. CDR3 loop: CASSHGTGVYEQYF. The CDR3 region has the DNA TGTGCCAGCAGCCACGGGACAGGGGTCTACGAGCAGTACTTC.

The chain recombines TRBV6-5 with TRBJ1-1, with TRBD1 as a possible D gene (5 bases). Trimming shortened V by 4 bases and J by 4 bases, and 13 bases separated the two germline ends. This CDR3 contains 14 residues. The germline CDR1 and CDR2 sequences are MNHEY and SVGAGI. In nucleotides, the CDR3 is TGTGCCAGCAGTTTAGCCCCCGGGGGCACTGAAGCTTTCTTT. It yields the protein CASSLAPGGTEAFF.

The CDR3 region is CASSFGSYEQYF. The DNA for the CDR3 is TGTGCCAGCAGCTTCGGGTCCTACGAGCAGTACTTC. This chain joins TRBV7-9 and TRBJ2-7; the D is unclear. Germline V CDR1 and CDR2: SEHNR, FQNEAQ (reference sequence). CDR3 length: 12 amino acids. Between the trimmed V and J ends, which lost 3 bases and 1 base, there was a span of 4 bases.

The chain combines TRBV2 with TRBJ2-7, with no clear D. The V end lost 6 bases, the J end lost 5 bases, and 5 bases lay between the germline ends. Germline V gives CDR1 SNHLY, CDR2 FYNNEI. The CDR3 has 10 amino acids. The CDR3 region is CASSVDEQYF. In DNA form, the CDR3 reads TGTGCCAGCAGCGTTGACGAGCAGTACTTC.

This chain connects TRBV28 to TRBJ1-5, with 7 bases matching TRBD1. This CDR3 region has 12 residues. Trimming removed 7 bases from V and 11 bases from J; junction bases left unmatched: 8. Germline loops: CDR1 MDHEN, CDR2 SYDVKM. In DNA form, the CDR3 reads TGTGCCAGCACCCTCCCCAGGGGGTCCCAGCATTTT. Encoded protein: CASTLPRGSQHF.

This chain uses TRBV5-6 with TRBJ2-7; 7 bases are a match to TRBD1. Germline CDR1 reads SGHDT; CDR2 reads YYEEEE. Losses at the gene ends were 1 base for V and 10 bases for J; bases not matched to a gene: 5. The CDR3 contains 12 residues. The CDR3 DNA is TGTGCCAGCAGCTTGACTACAGGGGCACAGTACTTC. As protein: CASSLTTGAQYF. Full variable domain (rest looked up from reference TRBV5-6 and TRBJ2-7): DAGVTQSPTHLIKTRGQQVTLRCSPKSGHDTVSWYQQALGQGPQFIFQYYEEEERQRGNFPDRFSGHQFPNYSSELNVNALLLGDSALYLCASSLTTGAQYFGPGTRLTVT.

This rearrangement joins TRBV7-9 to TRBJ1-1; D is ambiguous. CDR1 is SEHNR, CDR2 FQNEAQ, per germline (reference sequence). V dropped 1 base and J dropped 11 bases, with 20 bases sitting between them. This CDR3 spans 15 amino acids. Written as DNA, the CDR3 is TGTGCCAGCAGCTTAGGCCCGGTCGGGGTTGCGCGGGCTTTCTTT. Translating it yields CASSLGPVGVARAFF.

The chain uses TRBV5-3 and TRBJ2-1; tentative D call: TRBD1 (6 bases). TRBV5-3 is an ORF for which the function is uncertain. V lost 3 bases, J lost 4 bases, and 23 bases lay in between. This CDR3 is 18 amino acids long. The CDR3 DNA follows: TGTGCCAGAAGCTCGCAGCGGTGGGGAACTGGGACATACAATGAGCAGTTCTTC. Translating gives CARSSQRWGTGTYNEQFF.

For the CDR3, the DNA is TGTGCCAGCAGCTCTACAGTTTATAGCAATCAGCCCCAGCATTTT. Translation gives CASSSTVYSNQPQHF. The genes are TRBV7-2 and TRBJ1-5; no clear D gene. The germline gives CDR1 SGHTA, CDR2 FQGNSA. The germline V and J ends were trimmed by 4 bases and 0 bases, with 10 bases remaining between them. This CDR3 region has 15 residues.